The rows below give T cell receptor beta chains drawn from one sample of a study of OX40 agonist ivuxolimab in advanced cancers. Only in-frame clones appear in the TCRdb table, and some are missing; sequencing was by immunoSEQ multiplex PCR. The sample has under 70,000 clones; 85% are singletons. The sample here was CD4+ or CD8+ T cells sorted from blood, taken in a trial of the OX40 agonist ivuxolimab. These receptors all come from an adult with an advanced solid tumor such as melanoma, head and neck, liver or kidney cancer. CDR3s include the opening cysteine and the closing phenylalanine or tryptophan. The D gene is left open where the match is weak. The listing skips clone size in some rows; elsewhere it reads once, few, many or a size class.

TRBV7-7	NA	TRBJ2-6	NA	TGTGCCAGCAGCCGATCGGTACAAAGTCGGGCCAACGTCCTGACTTTC	CASSRSVQSRANVLTF
TRBV28	NA	TRBJ2-1	NA	TGTGCCAGCAGTTCATTCACCGGGACTTTCGAGGAGCAGTTCTTC	CASSSFTGTFEEQFF
TRBV19	NA	TRBJ2-5	TRBD1	TGTGCCAGTAGTATAAAAGGCCCGGGACAGGGGGCCCAAGAGACCCAGTACTTC	CASSIKGPGQGAQETQYF
TRBV14	NA	TRBJ2-7	NA	TGTGCCAGCAGCCAAGATCTCGGGGCCGAGCAGTACTTC	CASSQDLGAEQYF
TRBV11-2	NA	TRBJ1-1	NA	TGTGCCAGCAGCTTACAGGCGGGCACTGAAGCTTTCTTT	CASSLQAGTEAFF
TRBV6-1	NA	TRBJ1-4	NA	TGTGCCAGCAGTGATGGATCAACTAATGAAAAACTGTTTTTT	CASSDGSTNEKLFF
TRBV6-5	NA	TRBJ2-5	NA	TGTGCCAGCAGTTACTCCGGGACCCAGTACTTC	CASSYSGTQYF
TRBV7-9	NA	TRBJ1-4	TRBD1	TGTGCCAGCAGCTTAGGGGACAGGGCGGGGGAAAAACTGTTTTTT	CASSLGDRAGEKLFF
TRBV7-2	NA	TRBJ2-5	NA	TGTGCCAGCAGCTTTTGGAGGGGGACCGAGACCCAGTACTTC	CASSFWRGTETQYF
TRBV11-3	NA	TRBJ2-1	TRBD2	TGTGCCAGCAGCTTAGGCTCTAGCGGGGGTAATGAGCAGTTCTTC	CASSLGSSGGNEQFF
TRBV5-4	NA	TRBJ2-7	NA	TGTGCCAGCAGCGCCCCGACTAGTAGGCGCGAGCAGTACTTC	CASSAPTSRREQYF
TRBV5-1	once	TRBJ2-3	NA	TGCGCCAGCAGCGGCCGATATGGGGCCAACACAGATACGCAGTATTTT	CASSGRYGANTDTQYF
TRBV28	NA	TRBJ1-1	NA	TGTGCCAGCAGCCCTTTAGGGGCTCAAGCTTTCTTT	CASSPLGAQAFF
TRBV7-2	NA	TRBJ2-1	TRBD1	TGTGCCAGCAGCCCAGGAGGACAGGGGTACAATGAGCAGTTCTTC	CASSPGGQGYNEQFF
TRBV7-7	once	TRBJ1-3	TRBD1	TGTGCTAGCAGTTGCTACAGGGGGTCTGGAAACACCATATATTTT	CASSCYRGSGNTIYF
TRBV7-9	NA	TRBJ1-6	NA	TGTGCCAGCAGCTCCCAAGGCAGGGGAATCGGGTCACCCCTCCACTTT	CASSSQGRGIGSPLHF
TRBV6-1	NA	TRBJ2-2	NA	TGTGCCAGCAGTGAAGCCGCGGGGAGATGGACCGGGGAGCTGTTTTTT	CASSEAAGRWTGELFF
TRBV10-3	NA	TRBJ1-1	NA	TGTGCCATCAGCCCCGGGGAAATGAACACTGAAGCTTTCTTT	CAISPGEMNTEAFF
TRBV29-1	NA	TRBJ2-1	NA	TGCAGCGTTGAGGATGCAGGTCGCAATGAGCAGTTCTTC	CSVEDAGRNEQFF
TRBV11-2	NA	TRBJ2-2	TRBD2	TGTGCCAGCAGCTTCGGACTAGCGGGAACCGGGGAGCTGTTTTTT	CASSFGLAGTGELFF
TRBV7-2	NA	TRBJ2-5	TRBD1	TGTGCCAGCAGCCCCGGACAGGGGGAGACCCAGTACTTC	CASSPGQGETQYF
TRBV30	few	TRBJ1-1	TRBD1	TGTGCCTGGTCAAAACAGGGGGTCACTGAAGCTTTCTTT	CAWSKQGVTEAFF
TRBV7-2	NA	TRBJ1-2	NA	TGTGCCAGCAGCTTAGTCGCTGGGGGTGGCTACACCTTC	CASSLVAGGGYTF
TRBV6-5	NA	TRBJ2-4	NA	TGTGCCAGCCAAGGGGTAGGCAAAAACATTCAGTACTTC	CASQGVGKNIQYF
TRBV7-2	NA	TRBJ1-3	TRBD1	TGTGCCAGCAGCCCAGCGGGTCAGGGGGTAAACACCATATATTTT	CASSPAGQGVNTIYF
TRBV10-3	NA	TRBJ1-5	NA	TGTGCCATCAGTGAAGGAAGGAGTGGCAATCAGCCCCAGCATTTT	CAISEGRSGNQPQHF
TRBV4-2	NA	TRBJ1-4	TRBD1	TGTGCCAGCAGATCCGGGACAGGATGGCCTAATGAAAAACTGTTTTTT	CASRSGTGWPNEKLFF
TRBV28	few	TRBJ1-1	NA	TGTGCCAGCAGCTCAACAGTGTACCCTGAAGCTTTCTTT	CASSSTVYPEAFF
TRBV9	NA	TRBJ2-7	TRBD2	TGTGCCAGCAGCGTAGGGGGAGAGGGACTAGCGGCCTACGAGCAGTACTTC	CASSVGGEGLAAYEQYF
TRBV6-4	NA	TRBJ1-1	NA	TGTGCCAGCAGTGTGGGGGCTCACACTGAAGCTTTCTTT	CASSVGAHTEAFF
TRBV7-9	NA	TRBJ2-1	NA	TGTGCCAGCAGCCAGGGAGGCAGCTCCTATAATGAGCAGTTCTTC	CASSQGGSSYNEQFF
TRBV29-1	NA	TRBJ1-1	NA	TGCAGCGCGAGGACAGACCGCTTGAACACTGAAGCTTTCTTT	CSARTDRLNTEAFF
TRBV9	few	TRBJ2-2	TRBD2	TGTGCCAGCAGCCCTGGGACTAGGGGCTCACCCGGGGAGCTGTTTTTT	CASSPGTRGSPGELFF
TRBV28	NA	TRBJ2-3	NA	TGTGCCAGCTATGGGGTTACCACAGATACGCAGTATTTT	CASYGVTTDTQYF
TRBV21-1	NA	TRBJ1-3	NA	TGTGCCAGCAGCACGGACAGGGGGCACGCGGAGGGAGGAAACACCATATATTTT	CASSTDRGHAEGGNTIYF
TRBV5-6	NA	TRBJ2-1	TRBD1	TGTGCCAGCAGCTTGTGGACAGGGGGATATGAGCAGTTCTTC	CASSLWTGGYEQFF
TRBV10-3	NA	TRBJ1-6	TRBD1	TGTGCCATCAGCCGGACAGGGGATACGAATTCACCCCTCCACTTT	CAISRTGDTNSPLHF
TRBV6-1	NA	TRBJ1-1	NA	TGTGCCAGCAACCAAGGGTATTGGCTTTCTGAAGCTTTCTTT	CASNQGYWLSEAFF
TRBV5-6	NA	TRBJ2-5	NA	TGTGCCAGCAGCTTGGCGGGCCACCCTCAAGAGACCCAGTACTTC	CASSLAGHPQETQYF
TRBV15	NA	TRBJ2-1	TRBD2	TGTGCCACCAGTCAAGGACTAGCGGGGATCGGCAATGAGCAGTTCTTC	CATSQGLAGIGNEQFF
TRBV6-1	NA	TRBJ2-7	TRBD1	TGTGCCAGCAGTGAACCCTCCAGGACAGGTACTTACGAGCAGTACTTC	CASSEPSRTGTYEQYF
TRBV10-3	once	TRBJ1-1	NA	TGTGCCATCAGTGAGCCCACGAGCGGCACAAGAGCTTTCTTT	CAISEPTSGTRAFF
TRBV7-2	NA	TRBJ2-7	NA	TGTGCCAGCAGCTCCCGACGGGCGTACGAGCAGTACTTC	CASSSRRAYEQYF
TRBV12-1	NA	TRBJ1-5	NA	TGTGCCAGCACTCTTCCCAGGGACAGGGAATGCAATCAGCCCCAGCATTTT	CASTLPRDRECNQPQHF
TRBV9	NA	TRBJ2-1	TRBD2	TGTGCCAGCAGCGTTAGCGGGAGGGAGGGGAGTGAGCAGTTCTTC	CASSVSGREGSEQFF
TRBV2	NA	TRBJ1-6	NA	TGTGCCAGCAGTAATGGTAGGGGTGGTAATTCACCCCTCCACTTT	CASSNGRGGNSPLHF
TRBV11-2	NA	TRBJ2-7	NA	TGTGCCAGCAGCTCTGGGACTTCCTACGAGCAGTACTTC	CASSSGTSYEQYF
TRBV2	NA	TRBJ2-5	NA	TGTGCCAGCAGGTCCGAATTGGGGGAGACCCAGTACTTC	CASRSELGETQYF
TRBV4-2	NA	TRBJ2-7	NA	TGTGCCAGCAGCCAAGAAACCCCGTTCCGGTACGAGCAGTACTTC	CASSQETPFRYEQYF